One T cell receptor beta chain is described in this entry. This entry comes from a study of CD8 T cells in Susac syndrome. RNA in amounts of roughly 0.45 to 1 ug was reverse transcribed with random hexamers. TCRdb re-analysed the immunoSEQ multiplex PCR reads in MiXCR, keeping a single row per CDR3 protein. Altogether about 110,000 distinct CDR3 sequences are present, approximately 94% being singletons, with the ten largest covering roughly 0.38%. Sample: CD8+ T cells from PBMCs. The source of this sequence is a human donor with Susac syndrome.

CDR3 sequence: CSVKTSGGANTGELFF. The DNA of the CDR3 is TGCAGCGTTAAGACTAGCGGGGGGGCAAACACCGGGGAGCTGTTTTTT. The chain uses TRBV29-1 and TRBJ2-2; 14 positions match TRBD2. With V trimmed by 5 bases and J by 2 bases, 4 bases remained unmatched. CDR3 length: 16 amino acids. Germline assignment: CDR1 SQVTM and CDR2 ANQGSEA.